This is a list of T cell receptor beta chains from one sample in a study of blood T cell repertoires in COVID-19. The data were produced by immunoSEQ multiplex PCR, yet TCRdb's version contains in-frame clones alone and is incomplete. The repertoire includes 120,000 to 150,000 clones, around nine tenths of them detected once, and more than 5% sits in the top ten. Sequenced input: peripheral blood. These receptors were obtained from a human donor in a cohort sampled during active COVID-19. Both conserved end residues are part of each CDR3. The D gene is left open where the match is weak. Expanded clones are given a class, and other clones once, few, many or no size at all.

>TRBV21-1|.|TRBJ1-5|.
CASSKRQGAHPQGQHF
TGTGCCAGCAGCAAGAGGCAAGGGGCCCACCCGCAGGGCCAGCATTTT
>TRBV7-3|.|TRBJ2-3|.
CASSRSVGSTSTDTQYF
TGTGCCAGCAGTCGAAGTGTAGGTAGCACCTCAACAGATACGCAGTATTTT
>TRBV11-3|.|TRBJ2-3|few
CASSFSSGTSSTDTQYF
TGTGCCAGCAGCTTCTCCAGCGGAACCTCTAGCACAGATACGCAGTATTTT
>TRBV10-2|.|TRBJ2-7|.
CASSELREEQYF
TGCGCCAGCAGTGAGTTGAGAGAAGAGCAGTACTTC
>TRBV10-3|TRBD1|TRBJ1-5|.
CAIQGQGSNQPQHF
TGTGCCATTCAAGGACAGGGGAGCAATCAGCCCCAGCATTTT
>TRBV20-1|.|TRBJ1-5|.
CSASWGRNQPQHF
TGCAGTGCAAGTTGGGGGCGCAATCAGCCCCAGCATTTT
>TRBV9|.|TRBJ2-1|few
CASSVDAELSYNEQFF
TGTGCCAGCAGCGTAGATGCGGAGTTGTCCTACAATGAGCAGTTCTTC
>TRBV28|TRBD2|TRBJ2-5|.
CASSTPGGPGETQYF
TGTGCCAGCAGCACGCCGGGGGGGCCAGGAGAGACCCAGTACTTC
>TRBV5-5|.|TRBJ2-1|.
CASREDPKVQYYNEQFF
TGTGCCAGCAGGGAGGACCCCAAAGTTCAATACTACAATGAGCAGTTCTTC
>TRBV2|.|TRBJ1-6|.
CASSERRGDSYNSPLHF
TGTGCCAGCAGTGAGAGGCGGGGGGACTCCTATAATTCACCCCTCCACTTT
>TRBV7-9|.|TRBJ2-3|.
CASPRGTGTDTQYF
TGTGCCAGCCCCCGCGGGACAGGCACAGATACGCAGTATTTT
>TRBV10-2|.|TRBJ1-3|few
CASSQGLSSSGNTIYF
TGCGCCAGCAGCCAGGGATTGTCTAGCTCTGGAAACACCATATATTTT
>TRBV27|TRBD2|TRBJ2-1|once
CASSFLTSASSYNEQFF
TGTGCCAGCAGTTTCCTGACTAGCGCGAGCTCCTACAATGAGCAGTTCTTC
>TRBV7-3|TRBD2|TRBJ2-2|.
CASSWDYYTGELFF
TGTGCCAGCAGCTGGGACTACTACACCGGGGAGCTGTTTTTT
>TRBV27|.|TRBJ2-3|.
CASRQTRDTTDTQYF
TGTGCCAGCAGGCAAACCCGGGACACCACAGATACGCAGTATTTT
>TRBV7-2|.|TRBJ2-3|.
CASSLVVTDTQYF
TGTGCCAGCAGCTTAGTAGTTACAGATACGCAGTATTTT